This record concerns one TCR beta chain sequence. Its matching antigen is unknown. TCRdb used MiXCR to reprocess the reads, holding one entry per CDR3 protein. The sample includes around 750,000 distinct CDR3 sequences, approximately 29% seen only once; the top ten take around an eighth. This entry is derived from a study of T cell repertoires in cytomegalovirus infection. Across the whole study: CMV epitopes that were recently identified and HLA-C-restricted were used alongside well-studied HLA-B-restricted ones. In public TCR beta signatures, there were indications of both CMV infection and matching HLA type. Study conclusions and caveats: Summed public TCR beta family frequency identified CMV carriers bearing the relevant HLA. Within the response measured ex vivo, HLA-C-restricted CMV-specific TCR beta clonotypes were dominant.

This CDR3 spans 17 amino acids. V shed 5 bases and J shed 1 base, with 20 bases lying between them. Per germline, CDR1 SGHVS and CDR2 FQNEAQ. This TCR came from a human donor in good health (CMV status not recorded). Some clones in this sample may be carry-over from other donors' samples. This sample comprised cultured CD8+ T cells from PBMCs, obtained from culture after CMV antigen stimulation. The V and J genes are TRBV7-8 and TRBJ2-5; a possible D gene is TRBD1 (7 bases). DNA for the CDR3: TGTGCCAGCAGCCGTGAGCTGGAGGGGGCCCCCCAAGAGACCCAGTACTTC. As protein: CASSRELEGAPQETQYF.